Listed below are T cell receptor beta chains from one sample, sequenced in a study of T cell changes during pregnancy in multiple sclerosis. Using immunoSEQ multiplex PCR, the repertoire was profiled, and TCRdb retains in-frame clones only, with some absent. The sample carries tens of thousands of clones, roughly 91% recorded once. This specimen consisted of CD4+ T cells from peripheral blood mononuclear cells, obtained in the third trimester of pregnancy. The receptor set was obtained from a female donor in good health, enrolled as a control in a pregnancy study. The CDR3 runs from the conserved cysteine through the conserved F or W. The D gene is left open where the match is weak. A clone size is listed for some rows: how often the clone was seen (once, few, many), or a class if it is expanded.

d_gene	v_gene	abundance	j_gene	CDR3nt	CDR3aa
TRBD1	TRBV18	-	TRBJ2-5	TGTGCCAGCTCACCGGGAACGACAGGGCGACAAGAGACCCAGTACTTC	CASSPGTTGRQETQYF
TRBD2	TRBV7-3	-	TRBJ2-3	TGTGCCAGCAGCCGGACGGCGGGGGGCACAGATACGCAGTATTTT	CASSRTAGGTDTQYF
-	TRBV7-3	-	TRBJ1-1	TGTGCCAGCAGCTTAGCCCTCGGGGGTAGGACTGAAGCTTTCTTT	CASSLALGGRTEAFF
TRBD1	TRBV6-1	-	TRBJ2-2	TGTGCCAGCGGGGCGGGACAGGCGAGCGGGGAGCTGTTTTTT	CASGAGQASGELFF
-	TRBV9	-	TRBJ1-1	TGTGCCAGCAGCCCTCTACAGGGCTTCACTGAAGCTTTCTTT	CASSPLQGFTEAFF
TRBD1	TRBV2	-	TRBJ1-6	TGTGCCAGCAGTGAAGACTCACAGGGGGGATCACCCCTCCACTTT	CASSEDSQGGSPLHF
TRBD1	TRBV5-4	-	TRBJ1-1	TGTGCCAGCAGCTTGGGCTGGGACAGGGGGACTGAAGCTTTCTTT	CASSLGWDRGTEAFF
TRBD1	TRBV5-8	-	TRBJ2-7	TGTGCCAGCAGCCGCGGCGGACAGGGCAGGGAGCAGTACTTC	CASSRGGQGREQYF
TRBD1	TRBV11-2	once	TRBJ1-2	TGTGCCAGCAGCTTCTCTGACAGGGGGGGGTATGGCTACACCTTC	CASSFSDRGGYGYTF
TRBD1	TRBV5-4	-	TRBJ2-1	TGTGCCAGCAGCACACAGACAGGGGGTGCCTACAATGAGCAGTTCTTC	CASSTQTGGAYNEQFF
-	TRBV6-5	-	TRBJ1-5	TGTGCCAGCAGTTATCGGTTTGATCAGCCCCAGCATTTT	CASSYRFDQPQHF
-	TRBV9	-	TRBJ1-3	TGTGCCAGCAGCGTATTGCAGGGGCCTGGAAACACCATATATTTT	CASSVLQGPGNTIYF
-	TRBV7-2	-	TRBJ1-1	TGTGCCAGCAGCTCGTACAGGGTGAACACTGAAGCTTTCTTT	CASSSYRVNTEAFF
TRBD2	TRBV5-5	-	TRBJ2-7	TGTGCCAGCAGCTTGCGGACTAGCGGGGGCGAGCAGTACTTC	CASSLRTSGGEQYF
-	TRBV6-6	few	TRBJ1-6	TGTGCCAGCAGTTACTCACTCAATAATTCACCCCTCCACTTT	CASSYSLNNSPLHF
-	TRBV29-1	-	TRBJ1-1	TGCAGCGAACGGGCGGGCCCGGGGACTGAAGCTTTCTTT	CSERAGPGTEAFF
TRBD2	TRBV6-5	-	TRBJ2-5	TGTGCCAGCTCGCGGGGGGGCCAAGAGACCCAGTACTTC	CASSRGGQETQYF
TRBD1	TRBV5-1	-	TRBJ1-2	TGCGCCAGCAGCGCGGACAGGGGGGTCCTACGAGGAGATGGCTACACCTTC	CASSADRGVLRGDGYTF
-	TRBV21-1	once	TRBJ1-4	TGTGCCAGCCCGGAGGTGGTTGAACTGTTTTTT	CASPEVVELFF
-	TRBV9	-	TRBJ2-7	TGTGCCAGCAGCGTAGCCGAGACTCTGGCGAGGGAGCAGTACTTC	CASSVAETLAREQYF
-	TRBV6-5	-	TRBJ1-4	TGTGCCAGCAGTGCCGAGGGAGGTCGGGGAGGAAAACTGTTTTTT	CASSAEGGRGGKLFF
-	TRBV10-3	-	TRBJ1-1	TGTGCCACGTTGGAGGTTGGAGGGCTTGGGGCTTTCTTT	CATLEVGGLGAFF
TRBD1	TRBV30	-	TRBJ2-7	TGTGCCTGGACTCTCACGGGCAGGGGGCCAGACGAGCAGTACTTC	CAWTLTGRGPDEQYF
-	TRBV6-1	-	TRBJ2-5	TGTGCCAGCAGGACCCCGGGACGCGGGGATGGGACCCAGTACTTC	CASRTPGRGDGTQYF
-	TRBV21-1	-	TRBJ2-1	TGTGCCAGCAGCAAAGCCGCCAGGGTGTCCTACAATGAGCAGTTCTTC	CASSKAARVSYNEQFF
-	TRBV4-3	-	TRBJ1-1	TGCGCCAGCAGCTCGGGACAATGGACTGAAGCTTTCTTT	CASSSGQWTEAFF
TRBD1	TRBV5-1	-	TRBJ2-1	TGCGCCAGCAGCTTGGGGGACAGGGACCACAATGAGCAGTTCTTC	CASSLGDRDHNEQFF
-	TRBV27	-	TRBJ1-5	TGTGCCAGCAGTTGGACCCGGGACAATCAGCCCCAGCATTTT	CASSWTRDNQPQHF
TRBD1	TRBV19	-	TRBJ1-1	TGTGCCAGTAGTATAGCGCGGGGGGACAGGGGGGGGGCTTTCTTT	CASSIARGDRGGAFF
TRBD1	TRBV5-4	-	TRBJ1-5	TGTGCCAGCAGCTTGGGAAGCGGGGGACAGTCCAATCAGCCCCAGCATTTT	CASSLGSGGQSNQPQHF
-	TRBV7-2	-	TRBJ1-6	TGTGCCAGCAGCCGCGACAGGCTCTATAATTCACCCCTCCACTTT	CASSRDRLYNSPLHF
TRBD1	TRBV6-6	-	TRBJ2-7	TGTGCCAGCAGTTACCTCGGACAGGGTTCCTACGAGCAGTACTTC	CASSYLGQGSYEQYF
TRBD2	TRBV7-2	-	TRBJ2-3	TGTGCCAGCAGCCTCGGACTAGCCACAGATACGCAGTATTTT	CASSLGLATDTQYF
-	TRBV6-5	-	TRBJ1-2	TGTGCCGTTGGCAGGGACTATGGCTACACCTTC	CAVGRDYGYTF
-	TRBV10-3	-	TRBJ1-1	TGTGCCATCAGGGGGGGGTTCGGGGCAGGGGAGGGAAACACTGAAGCTTTCTTT	CAIRGGFGAGEGNTEAFF
TRBD1	TRBV18	-	TRBJ1-5	TGTGCCAGCTCAGGACAGGGTTATAGCAATCAGCCCCAGCATTTT	CASSGQGYSNQPQHF
-	TRBV6-6	few	TRBJ1-2	TGTGCCAGCAGACCAACCGAACTTAACTATGGCTACACCTTC	CASRPTELNYGYTF
TRBD1	TRBV5-4	-	TRBJ2-1	TGTGCCAGCAGCTCGGGACAGGCGGTTGACAATGAGCAGTTCTTC	CASSSGQAVDNEQFF
-	TRBV30	-	TRBJ1-6	TGTGCCTGGGGAACCGGGTTCCTCCATTCACCCCTCCACTTT	CAWGTGFLHSPLHF
TRBD1	TRBV9	few	TRBJ1-1	TGTGCCAGCAGCTCAACGCCCGGGACAGGGTTTGAAGCTTTCTTT	CASSSTPGTGFEAFF
TRBD1	TRBV19	-	TRBJ1-2	TGTGCCAGTAGTATATTTTCGGGACAGAGCTATGGCTACACCTTC	CASSIFSGQSYGYTF
TRBD1	TRBV30	-	TRBJ1-4	TGTGCCTGGAGTCGGACAGGAAAAACTGTTTTT	CAWSRTGKTVF
-	TRBV2	-	TRBJ2-7	TGTGCCAGCAGTGCGACAAGGCTCAATTCAAACGAGCAGTACTTC	CASSATRLNSNEQYF
TRBD1	TRBV25-1	-	TRBJ2-2	TGTGCCAGCAGTCTCCCCGGGACAGGGAGGACCGGGGAGCTGTTTTTT	CASSLPGTGRTGELFF
TRBD1	TRBV4-3	-	TRBJ2-1	TGCGCCAGCAGCCTCCGTGACAGGGGACTTTACAATGAGCAGTTCTTC	CASSLRDRGLYNEQFF
-	TRBV4-3	few	TRBJ1-2	TGCGCCAGCAGCCAAGCCTTTCTAGGGACTACTGGCTACACCTTC	CASSQAFLGTTGYTF
TRBD1	TRBV6-6	-	TRBJ1-4	TGTGCCAGCAGGGATTCGAAACAGGGGGTGAAGGAAAAACTGTTTTTT	CASRDSKQGVKEKLFF
TRBD2	TRBV7-2	-	TRBJ2-5	TGTGCCAGCAGCCCCCAGCGGGGAAGAGAGACCCAGTACTTC	CASSPQRGRETQYF